Sequencing of this T cell receptor (beta chain) was carried out in a study of cytotoxic CD8 clonotypes in ibrutinib-treated CLL. Overall study: Response sampling came at median approximately a year of treatment, ranging about 6 to 36 months.

Whole-study findings and limits: Baseline clonality, higher than in age-matched healthy donors, tracked circulating CD8+ T-cell counts.

TCR beta libraries used around 2 micrograms of genomic DNA from cryopreserved PBMCs. The planned depth of sequencing spanned 1 in 200,000 to 1 in 1 million T cells. Here immunoSEQ multiplex PCR was the method, and the copy in TCRdb shows in-frame clones only, minus some. The table has approximately 90,000 clones, approximately 77% seen once. This CDR3 spans 16 amino acids. Germline-derived CDR1 and CDR2 are WSHSY and SAAADI. J lost 4 bases, V lost 6 bases, and 8 bases had no gene match. There are a few counts of this clone. Its antigen is unknown. Source: PBMCs, taken after 24 months of ibrutinib treatment. This chain links TRBV10-2 with TRBJ2-2; 10 bases are shared with TRBD2. The TCR originated in a human donor with chronic lymphocytic leukemia. DNA for the CDR3: TGCGCCAGCAGAGCGCCTAGCGGGAGTATCACCGGGGAGCTGTTTTTT. This encodes CASRAPSGSITGELFF.